This T cell receptor (beta chain) is drawn from a study of molecular identifiers for immune sequencing clone quantification (dated by TCRdb to 2017 to 2018). Looking at the study overall: For a replicate experiment, the RNA from either approximately 20,000 or 100,000 naive CD8 T cells was divided into five aliquots, and four of those aliquots went on to sequencing. CD8 T cells were used in a methods study to benchmark molecular-identifier clustering-based TCR repertoire sequencing (MIDCIRS) and TCR RNA copy counting. Paper-wide results and their limitations: Modeling estimated about three recovered TCR RNA copies per cell, compared with about 9.8 by digital PCR, which implies around 30% capture efficiency. Highly expanded clone sizes could be underestimated if identical TCR molecules share a barcode. Spiked-in Jurkat TCR RNA (roughly 10 copies' worth), which is not part of the donor repertoire, was contained in the naive libraries. Without barcode sub-clustering, chimeric consensus sequences inflated TCR diversity; chimeras reached as high as 47%. Spiked-in Jurkat TCR RNA equal to a single cell's worth was reported to be detectable even within one million naive CD8 T cells. In CMV-specific effector cells, clones with more than 20 RNA copies contained over 99% of molecules, whereas in naive cells such clones contained under 1% of molecules.

Libraries of naive CD8 T cells were generated from roughly 21,000 to 960,000 sorted cells, with 10%, 30% or 50% of the purified RNA used. Naive CD8 T cells, defined as CD8+CD4-CCR7+CD45RA+, were FACS-sorted into RLT Plus buffer on a BD FACSAria II. Detection sensitivity was tested by spiking Jurkat RNA equal to some 10 TCR copies' worth into samples containing 20,000-1,000,000 naive CD8 T cells. Enrichment of CD8 T cells was done with RosetteSep CD8+ T Cell Enrichment Cocktail plus Ficoll-Paque, and ACK red cell lysis came afterward. Reading from cysteine to phenylalanine, the CDR3 counts 16 amino acids. CDR3 DNA is the only sequence kept; it has 48 bases, read in frame from the first base. V and J lose 1 base and 0 bases, and a span of 12 bases separates them. The germline V gene (reference sequence) sets CDR1 to LNHDA and CDR2 to SQIVND. The method was PCR. Sequencer: Illumina HiSeq 4000. Bulk TCR libraries were generated as previously described, with the TCR primers listed in Table S5 used. Total RNA was purified with the Qiagen AllPrep DNA/RNA kit. Before analysis, reads from multiple sequencing runs of one library were combined. The study's processing was this. Reads were retained only if the reads had an exact TCR constant sequence, and the retained reads were trimmed to 150 nt and grouped according to their 12-nt molecular barcodes. Reads inside each barcode group were sub-clustered using a 15% Levenshtein threshold, and a quality-weighted consensus sequence was constructed for each RNA molecule. Non-functional sequences were removed, as were lower-count sequences one edit away from another. Based on a fit of two negative binomial distributions, barcode sub-clusters having less than 20% of the maximum read count were discarded. TCRdb itself trimmed the public reads at Q25 with fastp, ran MiXCR and retained productive beta chains. CDR3 protein duplicates are merged, each entry listing the most common genes and DNA. For this entry, the V and J calls and clone size follow TCRdb and not the study's own pipeline. The sample profile shows over 85,000 distinct CDR3 sequences; approximately 22% of them were found once. The top ten clonotypes cover about 0.95% of the sample.

The table lists this clonotype with many counts. Its antigen remains undetermined. Qualities for individual bases were not recorded, and no much larger clone is one base off. The rearranged segments are TRBV19 and TRBJ1-1, with a weak D call of TRBD1 (5 bases match). The TCR originated in a human donor in good health. Some libraries in this study had Jurkat cell RNA spiked in. Sequencing used naive CD8+ T cells from blood, with Jurkat cell RNA spiked in. The intended sense of this specimen's cell subset or site label: FACS-sorted CD8+CD4-CCR7+CD45RA+ naive T cells. The sequenced DNA: TGTGCCAGTAGTATAGCCCAGACAGCTATGAACACTGAAGCTTTCTTT. Its protein is CASSIAQTAMNTEAFF.